This TCR beta chain was sequenced during a study of beta chain features in type 1 diabetes. Study results and limitations: Moderately but significantly shorter TCRB CDR3s were found in Type 1 diabetes patients in all four CD4+ subsets.

Concerning this clone: Its matching antigen is unknown.

The CDR3 has 16 residues. The J segment lost 4 bases and the V segment lost 7 bases, leaving 13 bases of the junction unmatched. Germline V gene sequence: CDR1 MDHEN, CDR2 SYDVKM. Sequenced material consisted of expressed TCRB transcripts (all of the isolated RNA was reverse transcribed). TCRdb's table, derived via immunoSEQ multiplex PCR, lists solely in-frame clones and lacks some. The sample gives 95,000 to 150,000 clones, 16% of which show up once; 2.3% is in the top ten. The rearrangement uses TRBV28 and TRBJ2-7; 10 positions match TRBD1. The sample comprised central memory CD4+ T cells from blood. This TCR was sampled from a man aged 25-45 years with type 1 diabetes. The CDR3 coding sequence is TGTGCCAGCATTCCTGGGGGACAGGGGAGTTCTTACGAGCAGTACTTC. Residues: CASIPGGQGSSYEQYF.